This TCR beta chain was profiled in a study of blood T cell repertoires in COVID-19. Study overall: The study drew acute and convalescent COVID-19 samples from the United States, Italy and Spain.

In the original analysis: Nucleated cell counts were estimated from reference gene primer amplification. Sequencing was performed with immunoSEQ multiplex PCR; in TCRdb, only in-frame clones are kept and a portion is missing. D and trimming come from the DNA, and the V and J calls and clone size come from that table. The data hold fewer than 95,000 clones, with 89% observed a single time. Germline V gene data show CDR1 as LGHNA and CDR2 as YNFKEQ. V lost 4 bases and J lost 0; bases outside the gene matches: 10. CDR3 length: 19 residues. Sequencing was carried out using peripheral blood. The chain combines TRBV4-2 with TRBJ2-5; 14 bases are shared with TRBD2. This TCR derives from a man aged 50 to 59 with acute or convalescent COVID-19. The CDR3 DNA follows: TGTGCCAGCAGCCCATTTGGACTAGCGGGGGGCTTAAACCAAGAGACCCAGTACTTC. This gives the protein CASSPFGLAGGLNQETQYF.